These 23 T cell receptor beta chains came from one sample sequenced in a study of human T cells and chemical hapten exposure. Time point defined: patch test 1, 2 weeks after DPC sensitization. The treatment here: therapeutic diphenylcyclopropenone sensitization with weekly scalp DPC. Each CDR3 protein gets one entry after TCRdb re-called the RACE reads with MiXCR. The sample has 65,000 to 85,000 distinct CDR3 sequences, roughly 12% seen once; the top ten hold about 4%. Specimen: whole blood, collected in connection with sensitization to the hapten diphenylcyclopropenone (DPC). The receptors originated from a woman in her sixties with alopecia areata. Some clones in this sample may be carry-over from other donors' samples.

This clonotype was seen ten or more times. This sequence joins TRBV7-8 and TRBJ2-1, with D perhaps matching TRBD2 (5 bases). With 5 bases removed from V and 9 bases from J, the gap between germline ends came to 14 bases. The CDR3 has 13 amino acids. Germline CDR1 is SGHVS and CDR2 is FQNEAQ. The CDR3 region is CASSPWTGLEQFF. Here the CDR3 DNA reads TGTGCCAGCAGCCCGTGGACTGGGCTTGAGCAGTTCTTC.

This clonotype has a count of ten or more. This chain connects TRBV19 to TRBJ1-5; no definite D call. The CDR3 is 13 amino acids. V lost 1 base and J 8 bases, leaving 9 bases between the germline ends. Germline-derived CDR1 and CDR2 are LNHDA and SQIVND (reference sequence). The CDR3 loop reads CASSIASPEPQHF. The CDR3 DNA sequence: TGTGCCAGTAGTATAGCCTCCCCGGAGCCCCAGCATTTT.

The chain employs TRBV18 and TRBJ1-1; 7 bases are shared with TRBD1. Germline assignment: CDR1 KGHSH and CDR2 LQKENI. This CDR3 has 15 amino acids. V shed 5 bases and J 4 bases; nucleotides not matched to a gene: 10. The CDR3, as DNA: TGTGCCAGCTCAAGGTCTCAGGGGGATACCACTGAAGCTTTCTTT. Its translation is CASSRSQGDTTEAFF.

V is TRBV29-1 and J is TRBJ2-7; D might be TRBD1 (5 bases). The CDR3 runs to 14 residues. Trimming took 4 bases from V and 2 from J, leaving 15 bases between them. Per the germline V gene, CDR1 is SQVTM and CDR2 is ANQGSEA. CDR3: CSVVWGPFPYEQYF. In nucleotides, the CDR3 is TGCAGCGTTGTATGGGGCCCCTTCCCCTACGAGCAGTACTTC.

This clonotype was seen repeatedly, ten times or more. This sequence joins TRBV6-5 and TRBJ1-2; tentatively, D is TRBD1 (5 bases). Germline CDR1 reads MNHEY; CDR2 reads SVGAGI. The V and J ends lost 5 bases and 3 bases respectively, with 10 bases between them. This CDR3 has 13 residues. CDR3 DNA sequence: TGTGCCAGCAGTCCCAGGGTGTACTATGGCTACACCTTC. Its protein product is CASSPRVYYGYTF.

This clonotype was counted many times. CDR3 loop: CSAGGTGLSEQYF. The CDR3 DNA follows: TGCAGTGCCGGGGGGACAGGGCTATCCGAGCAGTACTTC. The chain carries TRBV20-1 and TRBJ2-7; 9 bases map to TRBD1. The CDR3 has 13 residues. Germline V CDR1 and CDR2: DFQATT, SNEGSKA (reference sequence). The junction had 9 bases not matched to a gene; V was cut back by 6 bases and J by 6 bases.

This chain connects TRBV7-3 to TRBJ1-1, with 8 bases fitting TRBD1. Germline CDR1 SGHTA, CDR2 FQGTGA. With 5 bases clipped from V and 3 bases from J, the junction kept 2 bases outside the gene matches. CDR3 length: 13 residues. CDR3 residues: CASSKQGDTEAFF. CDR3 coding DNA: TGTGCCAGCAGCAAACAGGGGGACACTGAAGCTTTCTTT.

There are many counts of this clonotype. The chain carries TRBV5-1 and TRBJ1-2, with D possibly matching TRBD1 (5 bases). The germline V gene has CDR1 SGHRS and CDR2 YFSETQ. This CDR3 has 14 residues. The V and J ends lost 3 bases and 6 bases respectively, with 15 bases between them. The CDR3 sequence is CASSSAEGRDGYTF. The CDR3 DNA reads TGCGCCAGCAGCTCGGCGGAGGGCAGGGATGGCTACACCTTC. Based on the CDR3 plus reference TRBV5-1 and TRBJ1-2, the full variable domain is KAGVTQTPRYLIKTRGQQVTLSCSPISGHRSVSWYQQTPGQGLQFLFEYFSETQRNKGNFPGRFSGRQFSNSRSEMNVSTLELGDSALYLCASSSAEGRDGYTFGSGTRLTVV.

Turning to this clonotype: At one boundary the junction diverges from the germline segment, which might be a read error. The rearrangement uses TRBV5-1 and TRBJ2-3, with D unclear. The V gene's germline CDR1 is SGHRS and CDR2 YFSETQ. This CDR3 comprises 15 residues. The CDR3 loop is CVSSLCPSSTDTQYF. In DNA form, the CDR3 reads TGCGTCAGCAGCTTGTGCCCCTCTAGCACAGATACGCAGTATTTT.

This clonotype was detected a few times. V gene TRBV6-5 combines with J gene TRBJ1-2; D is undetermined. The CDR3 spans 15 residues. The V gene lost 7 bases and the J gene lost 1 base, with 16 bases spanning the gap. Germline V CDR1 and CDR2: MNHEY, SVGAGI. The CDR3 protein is CASKYQPTINYGYTF. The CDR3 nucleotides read TGTGCCAGCAAATACCAACCAACAATTAACTATGGCTACACCTTC.

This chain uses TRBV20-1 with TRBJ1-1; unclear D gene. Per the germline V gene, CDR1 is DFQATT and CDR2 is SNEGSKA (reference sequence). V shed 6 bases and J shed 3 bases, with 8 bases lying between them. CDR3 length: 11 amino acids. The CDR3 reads CSASKYTEAFF. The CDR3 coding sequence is TGCAGTGCCAGCAAGTACACTGAAGCTTTCTTT.

In DNA, the CDR3 is TGCAGCGTGCGGACAGGGAGAGTGAGGACTGAAGCTTTCTTT. It encodes CSVRTGRVRTEAFF. The gene calls are TRBV29-1 and TRBJ1-1; 8 positions agree with TRBD1. The CDR3 extends over 14 amino acids. Trimming cost V 6 bases and J 5 bases; bases outside gene matches: 11. The germline V gene has CDR1 SQVTM and CDR2 ANQGSEA.

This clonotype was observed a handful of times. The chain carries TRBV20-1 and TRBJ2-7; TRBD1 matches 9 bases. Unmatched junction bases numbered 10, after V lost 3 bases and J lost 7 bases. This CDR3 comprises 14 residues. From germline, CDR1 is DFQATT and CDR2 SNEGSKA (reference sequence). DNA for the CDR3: TGCAGTGCTAGGGACTTACAGGGGGCCGGGGAGCAGTACTTC. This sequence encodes CSARDLQGAGEQYF.

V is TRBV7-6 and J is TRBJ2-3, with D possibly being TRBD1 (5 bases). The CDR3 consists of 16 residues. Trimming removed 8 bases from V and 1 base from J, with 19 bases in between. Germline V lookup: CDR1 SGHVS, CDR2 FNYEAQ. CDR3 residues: CASSSRWNRRTDTQYF. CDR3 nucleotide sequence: TGTGCCAGCTCATCGCGGTGGAACAGGCGCACAGATACGCAGTATTTT.

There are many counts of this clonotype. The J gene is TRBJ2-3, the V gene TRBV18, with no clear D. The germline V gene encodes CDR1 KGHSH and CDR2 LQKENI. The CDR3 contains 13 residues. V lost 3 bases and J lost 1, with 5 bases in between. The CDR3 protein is CASSPPGTDTQYF. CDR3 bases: TGTGCCAGCTCACCCCCCGGCACAGATACGCAGTATTTT.

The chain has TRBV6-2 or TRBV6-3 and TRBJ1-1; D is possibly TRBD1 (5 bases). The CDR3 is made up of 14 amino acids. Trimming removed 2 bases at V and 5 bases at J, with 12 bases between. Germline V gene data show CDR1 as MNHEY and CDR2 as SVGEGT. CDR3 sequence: CASSYRGGWTEAFF. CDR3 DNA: TGTGCCAGCAGTTACCGGGGCGGATGGACTGAAGCTTTCTTT.

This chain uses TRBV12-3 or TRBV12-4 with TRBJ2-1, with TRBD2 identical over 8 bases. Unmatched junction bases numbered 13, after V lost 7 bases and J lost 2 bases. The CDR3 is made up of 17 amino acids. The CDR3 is CASTTPTSVSPYNEQFF. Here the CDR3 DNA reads TGTGCCAGCACCACTCCGACTAGCGTATCCCCCTACAATGAGCAGTTCTTC.

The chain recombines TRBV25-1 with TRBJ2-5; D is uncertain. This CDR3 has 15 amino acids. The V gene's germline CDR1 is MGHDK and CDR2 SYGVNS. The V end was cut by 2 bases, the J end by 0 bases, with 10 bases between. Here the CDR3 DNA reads TGTGCCAGCAGTGAAGGTGGTGGGTACCAAGAGACCCAGTACTTC. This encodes CASSEGGGYQETQYF.

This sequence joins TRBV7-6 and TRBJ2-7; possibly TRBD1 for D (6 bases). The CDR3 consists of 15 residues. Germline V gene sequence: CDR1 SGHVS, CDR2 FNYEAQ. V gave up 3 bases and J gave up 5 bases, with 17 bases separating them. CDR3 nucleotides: TGTGCCAGCAGCTTCAGGACAGCGCCTTACGACGAGCAGTACTTC. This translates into CASSFRTAPYDEQYF.

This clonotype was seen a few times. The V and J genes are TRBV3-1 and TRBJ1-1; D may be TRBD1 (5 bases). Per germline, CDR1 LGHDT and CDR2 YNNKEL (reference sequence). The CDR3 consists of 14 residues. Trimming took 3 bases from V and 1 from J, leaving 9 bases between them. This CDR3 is CASSQAQANTEAFF. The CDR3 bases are TGTGCCAGCAGCCAGGCACAGGCGAACACTGAAGCTTTCTTT.

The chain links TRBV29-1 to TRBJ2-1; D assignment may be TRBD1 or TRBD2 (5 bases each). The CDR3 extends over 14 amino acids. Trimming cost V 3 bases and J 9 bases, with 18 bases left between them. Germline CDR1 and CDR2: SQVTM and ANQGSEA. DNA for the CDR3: TGCAGCGTTGATAGGGATTGGGGACCCGGTGAGCAGTTCTTC. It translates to CSVDRDWGPGEQFF.

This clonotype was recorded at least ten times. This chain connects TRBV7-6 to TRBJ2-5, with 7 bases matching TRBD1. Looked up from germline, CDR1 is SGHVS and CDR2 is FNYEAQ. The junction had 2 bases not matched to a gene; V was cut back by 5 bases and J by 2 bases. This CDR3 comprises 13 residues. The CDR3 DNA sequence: TGTGCCAGCAGCCGGGACAGACAAGAGACCCAGTACTTC. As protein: CASSRDRQETQYF.

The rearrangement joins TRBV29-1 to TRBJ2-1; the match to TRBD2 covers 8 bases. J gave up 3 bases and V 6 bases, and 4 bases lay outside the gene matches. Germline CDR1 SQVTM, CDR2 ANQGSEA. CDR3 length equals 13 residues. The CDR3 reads CSVAGTSYNEQFF. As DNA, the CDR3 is TGCAGCGTAGCCGGGACTAGCTACAATGAGCAGTTCTTC.